Listed here are 10 T cell receptor beta chains from one sample, sequenced in a study of T cell repertoires in ileal Crohn's disease (dated by TCRdb to the late 2010s). Libraries were made using the immunoSEQ multiplex PCR assay. Drawn from immuneACCESS, this table holds only the in-frame rearrangements with V and J called that TCRdb kept. Clones are partly lost; checked studies trace under half to an unresolved V gene and leave the rest unexplained. A total of about 14,000 clones appear in this sample, roughly 84% of them only once. Of the sample, approximately 6.5% is held by the ten largest clones. The material sequenced was ileal tissue. These receptor sequences come from an adult with Crohn's disease.

This clone has a single count. The chain joins TRBV7-2 to TRBJ2-5, with D maybe TRBD1 (6 bases). CDR3 length: 14 residues. V lost 1 base and J lost 3, with 9 bases in between. The germline CDR1 and CDR2 sequences are SGHTA and FQGNSA. In DNA form, the CDR3 reads TGTGCCAGCAGCTTAGTACAGGGTAAAGAGACCCAGTACTTC. This sequence encodes CASSLVQGKETQYF.

This chain uses TRBV5-1 with TRBJ2-1; maybe TRBD1 (5 bases). Germline V gene sequence: CDR1 SGHRS, CDR2 YFSETQ. This CDR3 comprises 14 residues. Trimming removed 0 bases at V and 6 bases at J, with 10 bases between. CDR3: CASSLGGQANEQFF. The CDR3 nucleotides read TGCGCCAGCAGCTTGGGGGGCCAGGCCAATGAGCAGTTCTTC.

CDR3 DNA sequence: TGTGCCAGCTCACGTTGGATGCCAGCGGGGGACAATGAGCAGTTCTTC. This translates into CASSRWMPAGDNEQFF. The genes are TRBV18 and TRBJ2-1, with TRBD2 matching over 8 bases. The V gene end was trimmed by 4 bases and the J gene end by 5 bases; junction bases not matched to a gene: 10. Germline-derived CDR1 and CDR2 are KGHSH and LQKENI. This CDR3 contains 16 residues.

The chain carries TRBV6-1 and TRBJ2-3, with D maybe TRBD2 (7 bases). V dropped 10 bases and J dropped 2 bases, with 13 bases sitting between them. CDR3 length: 13 residues. Germline V gene sequence: CDR1 MNHNS, CDR2 SASEGT. Here the CDR3 DNA reads TGTGCCACCGGGGGGACACACACAGATACGCAGTATTTT. Its translation: CATGGTHTDTQYF.

J is TRBJ2-5 and V is TRBV2, with 9 nucleotides matching TRBD1. V was pared by 6 bases and J by 4 bases, with 3 bases of the junction left unmatched. Germline V lookup: CDR1 SNHLY, CDR2 FYNNEI. The CDR3 is 13 amino acids. The DNA of the CDR3 is TGTGCCAGCAGGGGGACAGGGCGAGAGACCCAGTACTTC. It yields the protein CASRGTGRETQYF.

This sequence joins TRBV5-1 and TRBJ2-5, with D unresolved. Germline lookup yields CDR1 SGHRS and CDR2 YFSETQ. CDR3 length: 14 residues. The V end was cut by 1 base, the J end by 1 base, with 8 bases between. The CDR3 nucleotides read TGCGCCAGCAGCTTGCTCCGGGTCCAAGAGACCCAGTACTTC. Protein: CASSLLRVQETQYF.

The chain is built from TRBV11-3 and TRBJ2-1; 10 nucleotides match TRBD2. The CDR3 is 16 amino acids. Trimming at V came to 5 bases and at J to 9 bases, leaving 13 bases not matched to a gene. CDR1 and CDR2 (germline): SGHNT, YENEEA. In nucleotides, the CDR3 is TGTGCCAGCAGCACCGCCGGGACTAGCGTTTGGGGTGAGCAGTTCTTC. As protein: CASSTAGTSVWGEQFF.

The V and J genes are TRBV2 and TRBJ1-2; the match to TRBD1 covers 10 bases. CDR3 length: 13 residues. V dropped 6 bases and J dropped 7; count of bases not matched to a gene: 5. The V gene's germline CDR1 is SNHLY and CDR2 FYNNEI. CDR3 coding DNA: TGTGCCAGCAGCGCCGGGACAGGGGTTGGCTACACCTTC. Translated, it gives CASSAGTGVGYTF.

The chain couples TRBV7-2 to TRBJ2-5; possibly TRBD2 for D (6 bases). Germline values: CDR1 SGHTA, CDR2 FQGNSA. V lost 1 base to trimming and J lost 2 bases, with 8 bases between them. CDR3 length: 14 amino acids. CDR3 in DNA: TGTGCCAGCAGCTTAGATAGCGGTCAAGAGACCCAGTACTTC. Translation: CASSLDSGQETQYF.

This clone has a handful of counts. The rearrangement uses TRBV7-6 and TRBJ2-2, with 9 bases fitting TRBD1. Germline assignment: CDR1 SGHVS and CDR2 FNYEAQ. J gave up 5 bases and V 6 bases, and 10 bases lay outside the gene matches. This CDR3 spans 16 amino acids. CDR3 sequence: CASRDTGTGPTGELFF. In DNA form, the CDR3 reads TGTGCCAGCAGGGATACCGGGACAGGGCCGACCGGGGAGCTGTTTTTT.